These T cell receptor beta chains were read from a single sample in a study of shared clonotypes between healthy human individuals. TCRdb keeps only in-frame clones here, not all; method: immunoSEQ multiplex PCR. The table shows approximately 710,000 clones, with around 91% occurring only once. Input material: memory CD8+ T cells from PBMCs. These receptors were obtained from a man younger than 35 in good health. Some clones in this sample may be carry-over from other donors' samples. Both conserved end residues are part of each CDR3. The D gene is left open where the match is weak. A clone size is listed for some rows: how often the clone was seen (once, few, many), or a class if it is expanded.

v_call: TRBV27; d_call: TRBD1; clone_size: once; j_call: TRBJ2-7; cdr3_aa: CASSFGTGLHYEQYF; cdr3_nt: TGTGCCAGCAGTTTCGGGACAGGTCTTCACTACGAGCAGTACTTC
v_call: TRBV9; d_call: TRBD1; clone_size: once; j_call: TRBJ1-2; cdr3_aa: CASSKDRANYGYTF; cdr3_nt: TGTGCCAGCAGCAAGGACAGGGCTAACTATGGCTACACCTTC
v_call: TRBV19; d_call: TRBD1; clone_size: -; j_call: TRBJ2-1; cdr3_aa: CASSPRQGVYNEQFF; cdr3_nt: TGTGCCAGTAGTCCGAGACAGGGGGTCTACAATGAGCAGTTCTTC
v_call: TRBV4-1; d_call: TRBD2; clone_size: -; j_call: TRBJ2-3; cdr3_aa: CASSPGLASTDTQYF; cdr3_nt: TGCGCCAGCAGCCCTGGACTAGCGAGCACAGATACGCAGTATTTT
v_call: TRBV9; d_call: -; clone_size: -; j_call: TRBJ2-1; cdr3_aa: CASSTGFSDNDEQFF; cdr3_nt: TGTGCCAGCAGCACCGGGTTCTCCGATAACGATGAGCAGTTCTTC
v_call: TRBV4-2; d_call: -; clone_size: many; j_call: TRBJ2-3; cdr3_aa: CASSQELARAQYF; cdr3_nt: TGTGCCAGCAGCCAAGAGCTAGCGAGGGCGCAGTATTTT
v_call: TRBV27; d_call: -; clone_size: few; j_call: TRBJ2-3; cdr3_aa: CASSLASPHGQYF; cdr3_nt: TGTGCCAGCAGTTTGGCCAGCCCCCATGGGCAGTATTTT
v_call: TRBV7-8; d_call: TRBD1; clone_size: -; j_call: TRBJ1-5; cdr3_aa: CASSSKAPDRGGQPQHF; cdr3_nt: TGTGCCAGCAGCTCAAAAGCCCCGGACAGGGGAGGTCAGCCCCAGCATTTT
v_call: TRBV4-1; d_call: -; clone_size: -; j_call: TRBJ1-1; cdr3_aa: CASSQGTGGDTEAFF; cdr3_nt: TGCGCCAGCAGCCAAGGGACCGGCGGGGACACTGAAGCTTTCTTT
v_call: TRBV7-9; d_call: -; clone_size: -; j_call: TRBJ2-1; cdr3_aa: CASSKPQGRNNEQFF; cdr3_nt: TGTGCCAGCAGCAAACCTCAGGGGCGCAACAATGAGCAGTTCTTC
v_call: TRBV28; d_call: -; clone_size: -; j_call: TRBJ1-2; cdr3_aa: CASSSGRRIYGYTF; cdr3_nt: TGTGCCAGCAGTTCTGGACGGCGTATCTATGGCTACACCTTC
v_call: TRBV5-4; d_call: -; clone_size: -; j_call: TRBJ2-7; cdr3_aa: CASSLEQTYEQYF; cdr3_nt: TGTGCCAGCAGCTTGGAACAGACCTACGAGCAGTACTTC
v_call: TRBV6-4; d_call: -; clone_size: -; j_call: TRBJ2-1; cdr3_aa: CASSDSNWGEQFF; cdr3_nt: TGTGCCAGCAGTGACTCTAATTGGGGTGAGCAGTTCTTC
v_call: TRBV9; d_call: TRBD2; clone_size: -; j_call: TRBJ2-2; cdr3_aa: CASSVVGASGDTGELFF; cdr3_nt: TGTGCCAGCAGCGTAGTAGGGGCTAGCGGGGACACCGGGGAGCTGTTTTTT
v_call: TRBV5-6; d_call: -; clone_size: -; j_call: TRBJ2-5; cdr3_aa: CASSLVGGFKETQYF; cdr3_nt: TGTGCCAGCAGCTTGGTAGGGGGTTTTAAGGAGACCCAGTACTTC
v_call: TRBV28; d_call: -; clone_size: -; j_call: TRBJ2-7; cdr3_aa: CASSPSAEQYF; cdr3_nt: TGTGCCAGCAGCCCCTCCGCCGAGCAGTACTTC
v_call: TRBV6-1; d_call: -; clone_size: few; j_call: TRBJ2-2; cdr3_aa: CASSVGGGTGELFF; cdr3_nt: TGTGCCAGCAGTGTAGGGGGAGGAACCGGGGAGCTGTTTTTT